This record covers a single T cell receptor beta chain. Antigen unknown. V was pared by 3 bases and J by 7 bases, with 8 bases between. This CDR3 contains 13 residues. Germline lookup yields CDR1 SGDLS and CDR2 YYNGEE. The record originates from a study of cytomegalovirus exposure and HLA in healthy donors. Study results and limitations: In a later analysis, the majority of CMV-associated beta chains seemingly showed HLA restriction. Because they were indistinguishable, some V segments, including TRBV6-2 and TRBV6-3, were excluded. There were a few CMV-associated chains whose specificity for CMV antigens was confirmed in vitro.

The PCR used 60 Vbeta and 13 Jbeta primers. Generated by immunoSEQ multiplex PCR, the TCRdb table keeps only in-frame clones and is missing some. The table lists 80,000 to 100,000 clones, about four fifths of them singletons. This sequence joins TRBV9 and TRBJ1-6, with D possibly being TRBD1 (6 bases). The sequenced sample consisted of PBMCs. This clonotype originated in a male donor in good health and CMV-seropositive. This chain's CDR3 is CASSGTGNSPLHF. The CDR3 bases are TGTGCCAGCAGCGGAACAGGGAATTCACCCCTCCACTTT.